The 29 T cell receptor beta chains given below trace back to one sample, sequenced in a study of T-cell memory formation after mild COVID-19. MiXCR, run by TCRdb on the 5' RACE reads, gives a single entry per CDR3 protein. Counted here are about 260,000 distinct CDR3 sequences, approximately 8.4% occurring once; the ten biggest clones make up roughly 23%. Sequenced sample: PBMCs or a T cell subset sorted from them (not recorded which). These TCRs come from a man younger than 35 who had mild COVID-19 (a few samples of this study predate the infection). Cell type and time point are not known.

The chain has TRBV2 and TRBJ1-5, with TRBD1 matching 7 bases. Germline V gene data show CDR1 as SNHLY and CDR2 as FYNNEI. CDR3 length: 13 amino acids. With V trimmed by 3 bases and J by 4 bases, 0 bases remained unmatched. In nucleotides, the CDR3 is TGTGCCAGCAGTGAGGACAGGAATCAGCCCCAGCATTTT. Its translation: CASSEDRNQPQHF.

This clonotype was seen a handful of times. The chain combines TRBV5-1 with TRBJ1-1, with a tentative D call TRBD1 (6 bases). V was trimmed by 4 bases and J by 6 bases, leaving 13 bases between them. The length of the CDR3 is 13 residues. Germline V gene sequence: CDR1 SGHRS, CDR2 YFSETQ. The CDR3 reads CASSPDSPPEAFF. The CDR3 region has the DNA TGCGCCAGCAGCCCGGACAGTCCCCCTGAAGCTTTCTTT.

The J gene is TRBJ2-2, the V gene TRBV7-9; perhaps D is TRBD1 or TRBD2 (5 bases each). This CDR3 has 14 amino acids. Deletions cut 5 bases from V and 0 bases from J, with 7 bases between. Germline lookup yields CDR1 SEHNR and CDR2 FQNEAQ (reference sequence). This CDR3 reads CASSEGPNTGELFF. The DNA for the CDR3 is TGTGCCAGCAGCGAGGGACCGAACACCGGGGAGCTGTTTTTT.

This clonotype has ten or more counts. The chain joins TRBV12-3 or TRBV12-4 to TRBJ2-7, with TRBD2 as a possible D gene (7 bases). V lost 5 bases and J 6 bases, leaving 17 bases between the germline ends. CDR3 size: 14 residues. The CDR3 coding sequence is TGTGCCAGCAGTCCGGACGGGGGGCGCCTCGAGCAGTACGTC. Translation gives CASSPDGGRLEQYV.

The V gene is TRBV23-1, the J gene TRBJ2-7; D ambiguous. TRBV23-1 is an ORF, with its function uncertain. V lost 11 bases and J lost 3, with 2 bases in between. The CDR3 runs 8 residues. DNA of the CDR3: TGCGCCGGCTACGAGCAGTACGTC. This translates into CAGYEQYV.

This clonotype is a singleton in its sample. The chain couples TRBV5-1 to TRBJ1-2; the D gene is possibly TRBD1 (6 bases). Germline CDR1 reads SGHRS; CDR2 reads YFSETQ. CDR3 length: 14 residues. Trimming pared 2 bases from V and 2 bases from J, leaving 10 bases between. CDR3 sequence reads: CASSFDRRNYGYTF. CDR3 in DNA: TGCGCCAGCAGCTTCGACAGGAGGAACTATGGCTACACCTTC. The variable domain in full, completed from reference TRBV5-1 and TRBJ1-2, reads KAGVTQTPRYLIKTRGQQVTLSCSPISGHRSVSWYQQTPGQGLQFLFEYFSETQRNKGNFPGRFSGRQFSNSRSEMNVSTLELGDSALYLCASSFDRRNYGYTFGSGTRLTVV.

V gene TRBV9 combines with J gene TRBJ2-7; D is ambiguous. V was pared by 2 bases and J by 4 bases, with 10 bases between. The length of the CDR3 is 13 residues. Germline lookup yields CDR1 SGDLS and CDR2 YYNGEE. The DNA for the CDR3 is TGTGCCAGCAGCGTTTCGCTAGAATACGAGCAGTACTTC. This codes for CASSVSLEYEQYF.

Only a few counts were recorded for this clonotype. The CDR3 protein is CASSLVTGGHGYTF. The CDR3 bases are TGCGCCAGCAGCTTGGTGACAGGGGGACATGGCTACACCTTC. The J gene is TRBJ1-2, the V gene TRBV5-1; the match to TRBD1 covers 9 bases. This CDR3 comprises 14 residues. Germline V lookup: CDR1 SGHRS, CDR2 YFSETQ. Trimming at V came to 0 bases and at J to 6 bases, leaving 3 bases not matched to a gene.

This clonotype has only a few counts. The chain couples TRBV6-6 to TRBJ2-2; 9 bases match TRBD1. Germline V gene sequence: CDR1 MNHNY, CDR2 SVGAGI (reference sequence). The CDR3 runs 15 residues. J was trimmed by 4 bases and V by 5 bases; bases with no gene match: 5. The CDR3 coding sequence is TGTGCCAGCAGTACAGGGGGCGACGTCACCGGGGAGCTGTTTTTT. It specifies CASSTGGDVTGELFF.

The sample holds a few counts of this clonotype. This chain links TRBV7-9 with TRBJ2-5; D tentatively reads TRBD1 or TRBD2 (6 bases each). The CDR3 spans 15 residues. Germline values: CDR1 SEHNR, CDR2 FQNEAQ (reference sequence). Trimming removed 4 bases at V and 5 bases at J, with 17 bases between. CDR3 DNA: TGTGCCAGCAGCTCCCAAAGGGGGGCCGGGGAGACCCAGTACTTC. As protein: CASSSQRGAGETQYF.

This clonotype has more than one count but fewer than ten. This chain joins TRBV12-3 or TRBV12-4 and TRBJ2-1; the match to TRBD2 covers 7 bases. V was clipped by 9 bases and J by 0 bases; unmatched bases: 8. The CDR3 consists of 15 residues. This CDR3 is CASLSGDSSYNEQFF. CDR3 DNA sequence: TGTGCCAGTCTAAGCGGGGATAGCTCCTACAATGAGCAGTTCTTC.

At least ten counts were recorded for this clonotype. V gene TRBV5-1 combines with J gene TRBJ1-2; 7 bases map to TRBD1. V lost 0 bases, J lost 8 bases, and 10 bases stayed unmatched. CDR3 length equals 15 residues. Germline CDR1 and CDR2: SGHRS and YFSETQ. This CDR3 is CASSLAVTGLRGYTF. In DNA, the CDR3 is TGCGCCAGCAGCTTGGCCGTGACAGGGTTACGCGGCTACACCTTC.

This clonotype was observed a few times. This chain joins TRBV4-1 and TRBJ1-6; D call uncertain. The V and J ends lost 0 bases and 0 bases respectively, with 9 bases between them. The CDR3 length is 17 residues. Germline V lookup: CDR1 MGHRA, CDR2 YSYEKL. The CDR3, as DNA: TGCGCCAGCAGCCAAGATTACGGCAGCTCCTATAATTCACCCCTCCACTTT. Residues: CASSQDYGSSYNSPLHF.

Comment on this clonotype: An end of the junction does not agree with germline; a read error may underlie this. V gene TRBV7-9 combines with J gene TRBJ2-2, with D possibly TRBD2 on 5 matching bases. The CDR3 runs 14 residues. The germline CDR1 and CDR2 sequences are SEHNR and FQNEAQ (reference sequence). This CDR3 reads CASRRRGDTGELIF. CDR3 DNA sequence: TGTGCCAGCAGGAGACGAGGAGACACCGGGGAGCTGATTTTT.

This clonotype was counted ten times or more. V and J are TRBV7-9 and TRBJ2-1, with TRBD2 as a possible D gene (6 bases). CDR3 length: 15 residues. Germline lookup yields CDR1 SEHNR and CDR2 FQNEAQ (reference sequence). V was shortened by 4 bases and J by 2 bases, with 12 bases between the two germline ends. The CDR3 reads CASSSPGSPYNEQFF. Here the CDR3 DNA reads TGTGCCAGCAGCTCCCCCGGGAGTCCCTACAATGAGCAGTTCTTC.

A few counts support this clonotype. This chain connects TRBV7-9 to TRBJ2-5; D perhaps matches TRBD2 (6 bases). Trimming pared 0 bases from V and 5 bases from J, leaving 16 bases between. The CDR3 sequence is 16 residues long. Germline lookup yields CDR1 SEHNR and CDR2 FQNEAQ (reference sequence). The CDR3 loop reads CASSLAWRGDDETQYF. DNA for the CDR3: TGTGCCAGCAGCTTAGCGTGGCGGGGAGACGACGAGACCCAGTACTTC.

For the CDR3, the DNA is TGCAGTGCTAGAGAGGGGGCTTTTGAAAAACTGTTTTTT. This translates into CSAREGAFEKLFF. The rearrangement joins TRBV20-1 to TRBJ1-4, with a possible D match to TRBD1 (6 bases). V dropped 0 bases and J dropped 7 bases, with 9 bases sitting between them. The CDR3 has 13 residues. Germline-derived CDR1 and CDR2 are DFQATT and SNEGSKA (reference sequence).

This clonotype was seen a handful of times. Written as DNA, the CDR3 is TGTGCCAGCACCCCTACAGCGACAGATACGCAGTATTTT. It is translated as CASTPTATDTQYF. The V call is TRBV6-5, the J call TRBJ2-3; D gene unclear. Germline V CDR1 and CDR2: MNHEY, SVGAGI. V lost 7 bases and J lost 3, with 11 bases in between. The CDR3 contains 13 residues.

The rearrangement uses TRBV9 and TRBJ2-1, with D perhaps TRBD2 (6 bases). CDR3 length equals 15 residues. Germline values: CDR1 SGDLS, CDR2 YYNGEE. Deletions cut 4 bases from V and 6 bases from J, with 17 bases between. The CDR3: CASSNHPGLSNEQFF. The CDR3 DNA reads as TGTGCCAGCAGCAACCACCCTGGACTATCCAATGAGCAGTTCTTC. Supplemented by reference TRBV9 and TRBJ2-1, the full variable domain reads DSGVTQTPKHLITATGQRVTLRCSPRSGDLSVYWYQQSLDQGLQFLIQYYNGEERAKGNILERFSAQQFPDLHSELNLSSLELGDSALYFCASSNHPGLSNEQFFGPGTRLTVL.

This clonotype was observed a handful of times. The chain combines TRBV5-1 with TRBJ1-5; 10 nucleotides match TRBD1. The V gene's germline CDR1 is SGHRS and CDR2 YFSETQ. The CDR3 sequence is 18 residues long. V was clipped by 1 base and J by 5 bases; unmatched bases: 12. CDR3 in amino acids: CASSLSPSRDRGHQPQHF. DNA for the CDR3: TGCGCCAGCAGCTTGAGCCCGTCCCGGGACAGGGGTCATCAGCCCCAGCATTTT.

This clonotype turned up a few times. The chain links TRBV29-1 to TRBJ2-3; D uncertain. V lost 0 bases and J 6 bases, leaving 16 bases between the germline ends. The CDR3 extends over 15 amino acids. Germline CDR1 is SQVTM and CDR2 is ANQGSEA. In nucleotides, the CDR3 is TGCAGCGTTGAAGATCAGGAACGGGCCTGGGATACGCAGTATTTT. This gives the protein CSVEDQERAWDTQYF.

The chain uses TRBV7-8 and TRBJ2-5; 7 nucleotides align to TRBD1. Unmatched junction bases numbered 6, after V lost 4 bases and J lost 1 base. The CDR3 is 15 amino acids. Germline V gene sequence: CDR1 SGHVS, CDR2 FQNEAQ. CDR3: CASSSRDSSQETQYF. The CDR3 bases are TGTGCCAGCAGCTCAAGGGACAGCTCCCAAGAGACCCAGTACTTC.

The CDR3 bases are TGCAGCGGTTACGGGACAGGGTCCCCTGAAGCTTTCTTT. This sequence encodes CSGYGTGSPEAFF. V usage is TRBV20-1 and J usage is TRBJ1-1; TRBD1 agrees at 9 bases. This CDR3 contains 13 residues. The germline CDR1 and CDR2 sequences are DFQATT and SNEGSKA (reference sequence).

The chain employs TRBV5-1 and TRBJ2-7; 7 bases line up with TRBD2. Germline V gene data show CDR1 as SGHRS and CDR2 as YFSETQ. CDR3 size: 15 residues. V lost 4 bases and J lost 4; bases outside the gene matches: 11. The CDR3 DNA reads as TGCGCCAGCAGCCCCTCTGGCGGGGGAGTATACGAGCAGTACTTC. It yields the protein CASSPSGGGVYEQYF.

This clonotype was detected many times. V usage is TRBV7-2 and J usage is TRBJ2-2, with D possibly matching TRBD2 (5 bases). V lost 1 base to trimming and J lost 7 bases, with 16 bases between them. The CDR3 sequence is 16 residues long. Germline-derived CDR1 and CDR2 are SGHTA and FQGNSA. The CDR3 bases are TGTGCCAGCAGCTTAGAGAGGGTAGAAAACGGCGGGGAGCTGTTTTTT. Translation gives CASSLERVENGGELFF.

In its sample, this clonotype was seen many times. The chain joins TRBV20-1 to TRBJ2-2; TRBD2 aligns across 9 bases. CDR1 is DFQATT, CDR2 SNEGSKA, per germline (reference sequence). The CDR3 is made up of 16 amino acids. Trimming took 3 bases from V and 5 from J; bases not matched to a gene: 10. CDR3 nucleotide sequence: TGCAGTGCTAGGAATTTGCGGGGGGGCCGTACCGGGGAGCTGTTTTTT. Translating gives CSARNLRGGRTGELFF.

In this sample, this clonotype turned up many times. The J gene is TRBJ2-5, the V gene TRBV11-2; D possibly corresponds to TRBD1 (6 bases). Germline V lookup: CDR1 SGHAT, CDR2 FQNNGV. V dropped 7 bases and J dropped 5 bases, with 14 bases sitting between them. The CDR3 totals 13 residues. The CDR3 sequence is CASMARGGETQYF. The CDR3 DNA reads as TGTGCCAGCATGGCCAGGGGTGGGGAGACCCAGTACTTC. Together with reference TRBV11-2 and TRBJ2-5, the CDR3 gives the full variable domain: EAGVAQSPRYKIIEKRQSVAFWCNPISGHATLYWYQQILGQGPKLLIQFQNNGVVDDSQLPKDRFSAERLKGVDSTLKIQPAKLEDSAVYLCASMARGGETQYFGPGTRLLVL.

CDR3 in DNA: TGTGCCAGCAGTTACGGTAGCGGGGGGTCCACCTACGAGCAGTACGTC. Its translation: CASSYGSGGSTYEQYV. The V gene is TRBV6-6, the J gene TRBJ2-7, with 10 bases matching TRBD2. CDR1 is MNHNY and CDR2 is SVGAGI in the germline V gene (reference sequence). The junction had 6 bases not matched to a gene; V was cut back by 2 bases and J by 2 bases. The CDR3 runs 16 residues.

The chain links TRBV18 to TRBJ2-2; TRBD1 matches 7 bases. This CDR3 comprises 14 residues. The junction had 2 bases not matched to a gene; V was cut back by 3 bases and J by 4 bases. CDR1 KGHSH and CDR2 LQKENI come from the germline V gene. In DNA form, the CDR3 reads TGTGCCAGCTCACCGGGACAGACCACCGGGGAGCTGTTTTTT. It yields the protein CASSPGQTTGELFF.